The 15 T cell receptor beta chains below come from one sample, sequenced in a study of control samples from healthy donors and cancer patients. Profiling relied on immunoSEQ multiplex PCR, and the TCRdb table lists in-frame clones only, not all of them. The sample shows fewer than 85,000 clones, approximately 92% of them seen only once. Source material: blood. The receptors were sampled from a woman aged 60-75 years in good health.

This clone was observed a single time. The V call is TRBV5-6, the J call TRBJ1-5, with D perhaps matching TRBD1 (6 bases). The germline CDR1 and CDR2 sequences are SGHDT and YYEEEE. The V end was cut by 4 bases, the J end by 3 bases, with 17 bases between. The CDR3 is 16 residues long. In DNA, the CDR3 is TGTGCCAGCAGCAAGGTAGGGGGAGGGCTCAATCAGCCCCAGCATTTT. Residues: CASSKVGGGLNQPQHF.

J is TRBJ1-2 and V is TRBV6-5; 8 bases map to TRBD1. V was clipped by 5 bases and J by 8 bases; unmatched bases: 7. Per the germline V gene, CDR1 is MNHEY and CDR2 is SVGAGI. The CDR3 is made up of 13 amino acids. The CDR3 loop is CASSTRGLQGYTF. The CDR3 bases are TGTGCCAGCAGTACCAGGGGGCTGCAGGGCTACACCTTC.

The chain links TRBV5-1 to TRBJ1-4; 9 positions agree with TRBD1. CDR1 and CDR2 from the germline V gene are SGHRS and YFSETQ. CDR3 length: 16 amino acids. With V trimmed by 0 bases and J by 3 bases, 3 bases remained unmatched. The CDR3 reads CASSLGDRAANEKLFF. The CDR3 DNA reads TGCGCCAGCAGCTTGGGGGACAGGGCCGCTAATGAAAAACTGTTTTTT.

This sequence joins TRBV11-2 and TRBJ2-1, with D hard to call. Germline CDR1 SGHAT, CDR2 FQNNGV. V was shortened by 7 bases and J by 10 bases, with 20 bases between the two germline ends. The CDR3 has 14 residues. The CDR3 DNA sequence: TGTGCCAGCAAACCGTTTCGAGCCACACCAGAGCAGTTCTTC. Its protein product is CASKPFRATPEQFF.

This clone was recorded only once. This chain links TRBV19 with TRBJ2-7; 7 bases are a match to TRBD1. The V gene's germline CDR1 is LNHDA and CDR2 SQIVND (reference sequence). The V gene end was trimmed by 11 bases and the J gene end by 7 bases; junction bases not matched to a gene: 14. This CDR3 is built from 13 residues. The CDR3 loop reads CAYNDNRGKEQYF. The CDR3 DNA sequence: TGTGCCTATAACGATAACAGGGGAAAGGAGCAGTACTTC. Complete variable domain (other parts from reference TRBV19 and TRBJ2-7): DGGITQSPKYLFRKEGQNVTLSCEQNLNHDAMYWYRQDPGQGLRLIYYSQIVNDFQKGDIAEGYSVSREKKESFPLTVTSAQKNPTAFYLCAYNDNRGKEQYFGPGTRLTVT.

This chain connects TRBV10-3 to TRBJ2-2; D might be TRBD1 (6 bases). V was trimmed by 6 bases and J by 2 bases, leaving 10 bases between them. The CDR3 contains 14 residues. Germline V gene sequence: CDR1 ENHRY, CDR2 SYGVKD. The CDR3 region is CAISRTVNTGELFF. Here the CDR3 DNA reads TGTGCCATCAGCAGGACAGTCAACACCGGGGAGCTGTTTTTT.

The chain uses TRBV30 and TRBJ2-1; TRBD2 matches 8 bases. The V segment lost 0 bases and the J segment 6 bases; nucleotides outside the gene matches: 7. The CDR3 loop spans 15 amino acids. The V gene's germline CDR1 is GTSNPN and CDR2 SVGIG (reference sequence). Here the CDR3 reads CAWSVLSGRANEQFF. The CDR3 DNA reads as TGTGCCTGGAGTGTATTAAGCGGGAGAGCCAATGAGCAGTTCTTC.

The CDR3 DNA reads as TGCGCCAGCAATCGGGGGGCGGTAGATACGCAGTATTTT. As protein: CASNRGAVDTQYF. The rearrangement joins TRBV10-2 to TRBJ2-3, with D possibly being TRBD2 (7 bases). V lost 7 bases to trimming and J lost 5 bases, with 13 bases between them. Germline lookup yields CDR1 WSHSY and CDR2 SAAADI. This CDR3 has 13 residues.

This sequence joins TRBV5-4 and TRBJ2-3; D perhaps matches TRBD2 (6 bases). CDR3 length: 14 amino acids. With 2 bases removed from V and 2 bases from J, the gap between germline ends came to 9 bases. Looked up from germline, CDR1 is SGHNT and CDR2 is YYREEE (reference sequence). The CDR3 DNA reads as TGTGCCAGCAGCTTAGCGGGCTCCACAGATACGCAGTATTTT. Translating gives CASSLAGSTDTQYF.

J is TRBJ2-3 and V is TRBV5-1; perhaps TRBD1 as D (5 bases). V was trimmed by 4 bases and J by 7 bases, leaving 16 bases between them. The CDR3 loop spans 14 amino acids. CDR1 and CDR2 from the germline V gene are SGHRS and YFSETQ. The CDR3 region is CASSGQGSGYTQYF. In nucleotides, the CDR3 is TGCGCCAGCAGCGGCCAGGGAAGTGGATATACGCAGTATTTT.

The CDR3 protein is CASRMASGSYEQYF. CDR3 DNA: TGTGCGAGTCGAATGGCTAGCGGGAGCTACGAGCAGTACTTC. The chain couples TRBV19 to TRBJ2-7; 10 nucleotides line up with TRBD2. This CDR3 spans 14 amino acids. Germline CDR1 is LNHDA and CDR2 is SQIVND (reference sequence).

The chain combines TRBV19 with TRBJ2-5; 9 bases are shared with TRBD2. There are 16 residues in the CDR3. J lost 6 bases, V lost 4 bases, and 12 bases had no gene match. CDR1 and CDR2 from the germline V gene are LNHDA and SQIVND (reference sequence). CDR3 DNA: TGTGCCAGTAGTACCTCGTTCAATAGCGGGAGCCAGACCCAGTACTTC. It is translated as CASSTSFNSGSQTQYF.

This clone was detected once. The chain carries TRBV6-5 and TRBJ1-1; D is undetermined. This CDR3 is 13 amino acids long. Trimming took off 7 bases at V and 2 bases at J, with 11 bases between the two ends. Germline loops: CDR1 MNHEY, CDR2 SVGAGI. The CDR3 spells CASIDLTNTEAFF. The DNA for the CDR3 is TGTGCCAGCATCGACCTGACCAACACTGAAGCTTTCTTT.

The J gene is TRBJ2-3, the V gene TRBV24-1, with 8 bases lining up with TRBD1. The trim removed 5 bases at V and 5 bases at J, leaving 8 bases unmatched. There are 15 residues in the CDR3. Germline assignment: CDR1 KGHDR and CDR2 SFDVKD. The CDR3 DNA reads TGTGCCACCAGTGGCCGGGCAGGGGGCAGAGATACGCAGTATTTT. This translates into CATSGRAGGRDTQYF.

The CDR3: CASNGDRQGGDTQYF. CDR3 sequence (DNA): TGTGCCAGCAATGGGGACCGACAGGGAGGAGATACGCAGTATTTT. The rearrangement links TRBV25-1 to TRBJ2-3; D is perhaps TRBD1 (7 bases). There are 15 residues in the CDR3. Germline CDR1 reads MGHDK; CDR2 reads SYGVNS. V lost 7 bases, J lost 5 bases, and 19 bases lay in between.